Each of the 20 T cell receptor beta chains below was sequenced from the same sample in a study of cytomegalovirus exposure and HLA in healthy donors. The PCR had 60 Vbeta and 13 Jbeta primers. Produced via immunoSEQ multiplex PCR; TCRdb's table is partial and in-frame only. The listing records some 200,000 clones. The sequenced sample consisted of PBMCs. The receptors come from a man in his thirties or forties in good health and CMV-seronegative.

The chain links TRBV4-2 to TRBJ2-3, with D hard to call. In germline, CDR1 is LGHNA, CDR2 YNFKEQ. The CDR3 spans 13 residues. V gave up 0 bases and J gave up 3 bases, with 4 bases separating them. The CDR3 loop is CASSQDRTDTQYF. The CDR3 DNA reads TGTGCCAGCAGCCAAGATCGGACAGATACGCAGTATTTT.

This chain uses TRBV4-2 with TRBJ2-3, with a possible D match to TRBD2 (6 bases). The germline V gene encodes CDR1 LGHNA and CDR2 YNFKEQ. The CDR3 consists of 17 residues. The V gene lost 3 bases and the J gene lost 3 bases, with 19 bases spanning the gap. The CDR3: CASSHQEGGASTDTQYF. CDR3 coding DNA: TGTGCCAGCAGCCACCAAGAAGGAGGGGCCTCAACAGATACGCAGTATTTT.

The chain carries TRBV2 and TRBJ2-1; 7 bases map to TRBD2. Germline loops: CDR1 SNHLY, CDR2 FYNNEI. The CDR3 is 15 amino acids. The J segment lost 7 bases and the V segment lost 0 bases, leaving 6 bases of the junction unmatched. CDR3 in DNA: TGTGCCAGCAGTGAAGCGCCGCGACTAGCTAATGAGCAGTTCTTC. Its protein is CASSEAPRLANEQFF.

This rearrangement joins TRBV27 to TRBJ2-3; 9 bases are a match to TRBD2. CDR1 and CDR2 from the germline V gene are MNHEY and SMNVEV (reference sequence). The CDR3 is 14 residues long. V gave up 10 bases and J gave up 0 bases; unmatched junction bases: 5. This CDR3 is CATQRGASTDTQYF. The DNA for the CDR3 is TGTGCCACCCAGCGGGGGGCTAGCACAGATACGCAGTATTTT.

This sequence joins TRBV5-1 and TRBJ1-2; 12 bases line up with TRBD1. The CDR3 loop spans 16 amino acids. V dropped 3 bases and J dropped 2; count of bases not matched to a gene: 5. In germline, CDR1 is SGHRS, CDR2 YFSETQ. The CDR3 coding sequence is TGCGCCAGCAGCTGGGGGACAGGGGGCGTAAACTATGGCTACACCTTC. Protein: CASSWGTGGVNYGYTF.

The chain joins TRBV5-1 to TRBJ1-4; no clear D. The germline CDR1 and CDR2 sequences are SGHRS and YFSETQ. The CDR3 is 15 residues long. V was clipped by 4 bases and J by 8 bases, with 18 bases between them. DNA of the CDR3: TGCGCCAGCAGCAACCCGGGGAGGGTCCGCGAAAAACTGTTTTTT. Amino acids: CASSNPGRVREKLFF.

The V and J genes are TRBV9 and TRBJ2-3, with D possibly being TRBD2 (6 bases). There are 16 residues in the CDR3. V lost 0 bases, J lost 2 bases, and 13 bases lay in between. CDR1 and CDR2 from the germline V gene are SGDLS and YYNGEE. CDR3 DNA: TGTGCCAGCAGCGTAGCTGGGATAGCGGACACAGATACGCAGTATTTT. Encoded protein: CASSVAGIADTDTQYF.

J is TRBJ1-4 and V is TRBV6-5; TRBD1 aligns across 10 bases. Per the germline V gene, CDR1 is MNHEY and CDR2 is SVGAGI. This CDR3 spans 14 amino acids. J lost 7 bases, V lost 2 bases, and 1 base had no gene match. CDR3 protein: CASSYGDRGEKLFF. CDR3 DNA: TGTGCCAGCAGTTACGGGGACAGGGGTGAAAAACTGTTTTTT.

The genes are TRBV2 and TRBJ1-2, with TRBD1 matching over 9 bases. Looked up from germline, CDR1 is SNHLY and CDR2 is FYNNEI. The ends lost 6 bases at V and 4 bases at J; junction bases unmatched: 6. The CDR3 sequence is 14 residues long. As DNA, the CDR3 is TGTGCCAGCAGCACAGGGGGCGCGGGCTATGGCTACACCTTC. Residues: CASSTGGAGYGYTF.

V and J are TRBV4-2 and TRBJ2-7; 7 bases agree with TRBD1. V trimming: 4 bases; J trimming: 0 bases; junction bases outside the gene matches: 18. The CDR3 has 19 residues. Per germline, CDR1 LGHNA and CDR2 YNFKEQ. The CDR3 coding sequence is TGTGCCAGCAGCCGCGGTCGGGGACAGTCCTACCCCAGCTCCTACGAGCAGTACTTC. As protein: CASSRGRGQSYPSSYEQYF.

The V gene is TRBV18, the J gene TRBJ2-5, with unresolved D. This CDR3 region has 15 residues. Trimming cost V 0 bases and J 2 bases, with 10 bases left between them. CDR1 and CDR2 from the germline V gene are KGHSH and LQKENI. Here the CDR3 reads CASSPPGRVQETQYF. CDR3 nucleotides: TGTGCCAGCTCACCACCGGGCAGAGTACAAGAGACCCAGTACTTC.

The chain carries TRBV27 and TRBJ2-1, with 9 bases aligning to TRBD2. Germline assignment: CDR1 MNHEY and CDR2 SMNVEV (reference sequence). V lost 5 bases and J lost 9; bases outside the gene matches: 8. CDR3 length: 14 amino acids. The CDR3 reads CASSGGRASGEQFF. CDR3 sequence (DNA): TGTGCCAGCAGTGGCGGGAGGGCCAGCGGTGAGCAGTTCTTC.

This rearrangement joins TRBV27 to TRBJ1-5, with TRBD1 as a possible D gene (5 bases). V lost 5 bases to trimming and J lost 2 bases, with 10 bases between them. The CDR3 is 14 residues long. CDR1 is MNHEY and CDR2 is SMNVEV in the germline V gene (reference sequence). The CDR3 protein is CASSEWGGNQPQHF. In nucleotides, the CDR3 is TGTGCCAGCAGTGAATGGGGGGGCAATCAGCCCCAGCATTTT.

This chain joins TRBV13 and TRBJ1-2; unclear D gene. This CDR3 is built from 11 residues. The germline V gene has CDR1 PRHDT and CDR2 FYEKMQ (reference sequence). With 3 bases removed from V and 12 bases from J, the gap between germline ends came to 11 bases. Here the CDR3 reads CASSFGRSDTF. CDR3 sequence (DNA): TGTGCCAGCAGCTTTGGGCGTTCGGACACCTTC.

This chain links TRBV5-4 with TRBJ2-5, with 9 positions matching TRBD1. Looked up from germline, CDR1 is SGHNT and CDR2 is YYREEE (reference sequence). The V gene end was trimmed by 5 bases and the J gene end by 2 bases; junction bases not matched to a gene: 10. This CDR3 contains 16 residues. The CDR3 protein is CASRPTPGQGQETQYF. DNA for the CDR3: TGTGCCAGCAGACCGACTCCGGGACAGGGTCAAGAGACCCAGTACTTC.

V gene TRBV5-1 combines with J gene TRBJ2-5; no firm D call. TRBJ2-7 matches the DNA end more closely, so the J call is doubtful. The CDR3 is 16 residues long. Germline values: CDR1 SGHRS, CDR2 YFSETQ. The CDR3 protein is CASSRNPTQSVYEQYF. CDR3 DNA sequence: TGCGCCAGCAGCCGGAACCCGACACAATCTGTCTACGAGCAGTACTTC.

This chain connects TRBV28 to TRBJ2-7, with 13 bases matching TRBD2. V was clipped by 4 bases and J by 5 bases; unmatched bases: 5. CDR1 is MDHEN, CDR2 SYDVKM, per germline. This CDR3 has 15 residues. CDR3 sequence reads: CASSSGTSGIDEQYF. For the CDR3, the DNA is TGTGCCAGCAGTTCCGGGACTAGCGGGATCGACGAGCAGTACTTC.

J is TRBJ1-5 and V is TRBV6-5; TRBD1 matches 9 bases. The CDR3 has 14 residues. Losses at the gene ends were 5 bases for V and 6 bases for J; bases not matched to a gene: 5. The germline V gene has CDR1 MNHEY and CDR2 SVGAGI. CDR3 sequence reads: CASSGTGYRQPQHF. CDR3 in DNA: TGTGCCAGCAGTGGGACAGGGTATCGTCAGCCCCAGCATTTT.

CDR3 sequence: CASSLSRGYGTDTQYF. The CDR3 nucleotides read TGTGCCAGCAGTTTATCGAGAGGGTACGGCACAGATACGCAGTATTTT. The chain carries TRBV27 and TRBJ2-3; maybe TRBD2 (5 bases). This CDR3 has 16 amino acids. Germline CDR1 is MNHEY and CDR2 is SMNVEV (reference sequence). Trimming left V 0 bases short and J 1 base short, with 11 bases between.

The rearrangement joins TRBV7-2 to TRBJ2-7; 9 nucleotides agree with TRBD2. Germline-derived CDR1 and CDR2 are SGHTA and FQGNSA. With 3 bases clipped from V and 5 bases from J, the junction kept 8 bases outside the gene matches. This CDR3 region has 15 residues. The CDR3: CASSLRGLALHEQYF. CDR3 DNA sequence: TGTGCCAGCAGCTTGAGGGGACTAGCTCTGCACGAGCAGTACTTC.